The subject of this entry is one T cell receptor beta chain. This clone was counted only a few times. Its antigen is not yet known. The record has no base qualities; no much larger clone is one base away. Libraries were built with the immunoSEQ multiplex PCR assay. The multiplex PCR relied on a mix of 60 forward primers for TCR Vbeta segments and 13 reverse primers for TCR Jbeta segments. A multiplex PCR assay on genomic DNA amplified the CDR3 region of rearranged TCR beta genes. The amplified TCR beta libraries were sequenced on the Illumina HiSeq System as 87-base-pair reads. The published analysis was carried out like this. A later analysis tallied roughly 80 million unique TCR beta chains across the 700 or so repertoires, and around 10 million of those chains were shared by two or more donors. Raw reads were error-corrected and collapsed into unique sequences with a nearest-neighbor algorithm that merged closely related sequences to remove PCR and sequencing errors. Alignment of CDR3 sequences to IMGT reference sequences was used to assign V, D and J gene segments. For a sequence to be retained, at least a six-nucleotide match to both a V gene segment and a J gene segment was required. A rearrangement was called productive if the CDR3 had no stop codons and remained in frame with V and J, and every other rearrangement was called non-productive. Following IMGT convention, CDR3 was defined as the stretch from the second conserved V-encoded cysteine to the conserved J-encoded phenylalanine. The earlier analysis of 500 to 600 of the donors excluded sequences that lacked an unambiguous match to a single V gene segment. In an earlier analysis of some 590 of the donors, V segments were called functional above 56.7% productive rearrangements and were called segregating when the between-donor standard deviation exceeded 5%. A statistical classification framework was built to diagnose cytomegalovirus status from the catalog of TCR beta chain sequences. A later analysis assigned V and J genes by comparing TCR nucleotide sequences with IMGT/GENE-DB human TR gene sequences. The TCRdist pipeline was used in a later analysis to assign CDR3 sequences and most-parsimonious VDJ recombination scenarios. In a later analysis, each TCR beta chain was defined by its CDR3 amino acid sequence together with its V-gene family, and reads without a unique V-gene family were excluded. A later analysis removed several hundred highly shared, low-generation-probability nucleotide sequences to deal with suspected cross-contamination and a sequencing artifact. In a later analysis, a clonal expansion index was calculated for each public chain from normalized within-repertoire ranks of inferred template counts. A later analysis computed generation probabilities with a VDJ recombination model fitted to out-of-frame rearrangements, and checked the results against IGoR. In a later analysis, TCR-TCR, TCR-HLA and TCR-CMV co-occurrence was scored with hypergeometric tests, and a repertoire-size bias correction was applied to TCR pairs. A later analysis estimated false discovery rates by permuting HLA or CMV assignments 20 times. In a later analysis, co-occurring TCRs were grouped using DBSCAN, and TCRdist sequence similarity was added for clustering within HLA-allele-positive subsets. For co-occurrence clustering, repertoires with fewer than 30,000 or more than 120,000 public chains were excluded, along with several repertoires with anomalous nucleotide sharing. The table was pulled from immuneACCESS by TCRdb, which kept in-frame rearrangements only. Such tables lose some clones; where checked, under half of the loss comes from unresolved V genes, and the rest has no known cause. V and J calls and clone size are those listed in that table; D and trimming were worked out from the DNA. The sample includes 35,000 to 50,000 clones, with about half observed a single time. The ten largest clonotypes hold 5% to 6.5% of the sample.

The data derive from a study of cytomegalovirus exposure and HLA in healthy donors (dated by TCRdb to 2015 to 2018). For the wider study: According to an earlier analysis of 587 of the donors, about 179 million T cells yielded some 120 million unique TCR beta sequences and approximately 280 Gb of sequence data. About 300 gigabases of sequencing data and tens of millions of unique TCR sequences were included in an early release covering roughly 600 HLA-typed donors. Of the roughly 400 genotyped donors, over 65% fell in the genetic ancestry cluster associated with self-reported Caucasian donors. The study was designed to test whether signatures of past pathogen exposure could be identified by cataloging public T cell receptors. The study used immunosequencing to profile the T cell repertoires of several hundred subjects and linked those repertoires to cytomegalovirus serostatus. A separate validation cohort of some 130 different subjects was used in addition to the approximately 640-subject first cohort. To predict cytomegalovirus infection status, the study combined high-throughput TCR immunosequencing, statistical association of individual TCRs with disease status, and machine learning. In a later analysis, previously published TCR beta repertoires from several hundred donors were re-analyzed and high-resolution HLA genotyping was added so that TCR occurrence patterns could be studied. In the later analysis, no new phenotypic data were used to find candidate immune exposures; instead, reliance was placed on TCR beta sequences and their occurrence across donors. To decide whether each TCR beta V gene segment behaved as functional or pseudogenic, an earlier analysis of fewer than 750 of the donors relied on high-throughput TCR beta sequencing. Donor age, sex, ethnicity and CMV serostatus were compiled together with the repertoire data. A later genetic analysis took genome-wide SNP genotypes for 398 of the 666 donors and used that subset as a discovery cohort. All discovery cohort repertoires had been generated on a single sequencing platform. Class I and class II HLA loci were covered by the typing at four-digit resolution. The number of donors typed differed by locus, with about 629-640 for A, B, C, DRB1 and DQB1, about 500 for DQA1, over 600 for DPA1, and under 490 for DPB1. About five DR-DQ haplotypes were treated as single units for association and clustering because of strong linkage in the cohort. Among almost 400 genotyped donors of the cohort, an average of roughly 240,000 unique TCR beta nucleotide sequences were sequenced per donor, around 18% of them non-productive.

What the study reported, not specific to this receptor: In the study, 164 TCR beta chains were listed as associated with cytomegalovirus. Most TCR sequences were seen in very few donors, while some public TCRs were found in many individuals. V-gene and J-gene trimming of TCR beta chains was associated with a missense DCLRE1C variant in a later genetic analysis, and the association was replicated in an independent cohort. It was suggested by the authors that the approach could potentially be generalized to other disease states and immunological phenotypes. Correlated functional status among segregating V segments might be attributable to linkage disequilibrium, but an unknown experimental factor could not be ruled out. A group of highly shared sequence variants was considered likely to be a technical artifact of the sequencing pipeline. Specific HLA alleles were associated with roughly 16,000 TCR beta sequences at a false discovery rate of 0.05 in a later analysis. The classifier was reported to diagnose cytomegalovirus status with high specificity and sensitivity in both the original cohort and the validation cohort. A later analysis found that HLA-associated TCR beta chains were more clonally expanded and had lower generation probabilities than equally common non-associated chains. According to a later genetic analysis, donors in an Asian-associated ancestry cluster had fewer N-insertions in productive TCRs than the approximately 700-donor mean. When HLA alleles, especially DR and DQ, strongly co-occurred, TCR associations were difficult to assign to individual alleles. Three of the identified cytomegalovirus-associated TCR beta chains were confirmed in vitro to be specific for cytomegalovirus antigens. Several of the top co-occurrence clusters appeared to be linked to parvovirus B19, influenza, CMV and Epstein-Barr virus, according to a later analysis. The only immune exposure information available for the cohort was CMV serostatus. A later analysis found that most CMV-associated TCR beta chains appeared HLA-restricted, with HLA associations seemingly driven largely by CMV exposure. The cohort was sequenced for TCR beta chains only, and without alpha or paired-chain data the features that could be detected were limited. Roughly uniform sequencing depth across donors was assumed in presence/absence analyses, although this assumption may not hold. In an earlier analysis of over 550 of the donors, most TCR beta V segments were observed in productive rearrangements about 90% or about 30% of the time, broadly matching IMGT annotations. Because some donors lacked HLA typing at each locus, the association tests relied only on the typed subset. A later analysis found that TCR association rates varied across HLA loci, with DRB1 alleles showing the most associated TCRs and HLA-C alleles the fewest. A further reported finding was that TCR beta sequences accurately predicted the HLA-A and HLA-B alleles for most subjects in the first cohort. About 15 rarely observed V segments, including chromosome 9 orphons, were excluded from the earlier analysis of approximately 500 of the donors because counts were too low.

The cohort consisted of 600 to 700 healthy bone marrow donors. Cohort members were all nominally healthy when sampled, although unrecorded immune exposures were likely present. The donor was CMV seronegative and belonged to the group of more than 300 seronegative cohort members. Each donor provided a peripheral blood sample, and peripheral blood mononuclear cells were used for TCR beta sequencing. The Qiagen DNeasy Blood Extraction Kit was used to extract genomic DNA from the blood cell samples. The specimen sequenced was PBMCs. The TCR originated in a man in his sixties in good health and CMV-seronegative.

In nucleotides, the sequence is TGTGCCAGCAGCCCAACTCTACTAGCCGATAGCACAGATACGCAGTATTTT. The translation is CASSPTLLADSTDTQYF. The rearrangement joined TRBV28 to TRBJ2-3, with a tentative D gene TRBD2 over 6 matching bases. Relative to germline, V is 6 bases shorter and J is 0 bases shorter, with 19 bases between their ends. The CDR3 covers 17 residues, taking in both the cysteine and the phenylalanine. The CDR3 DNA has 51 bases and is translated from base 1. The germline V gene specifies MDHEN as CDR1 and SYDVKM as CDR2.